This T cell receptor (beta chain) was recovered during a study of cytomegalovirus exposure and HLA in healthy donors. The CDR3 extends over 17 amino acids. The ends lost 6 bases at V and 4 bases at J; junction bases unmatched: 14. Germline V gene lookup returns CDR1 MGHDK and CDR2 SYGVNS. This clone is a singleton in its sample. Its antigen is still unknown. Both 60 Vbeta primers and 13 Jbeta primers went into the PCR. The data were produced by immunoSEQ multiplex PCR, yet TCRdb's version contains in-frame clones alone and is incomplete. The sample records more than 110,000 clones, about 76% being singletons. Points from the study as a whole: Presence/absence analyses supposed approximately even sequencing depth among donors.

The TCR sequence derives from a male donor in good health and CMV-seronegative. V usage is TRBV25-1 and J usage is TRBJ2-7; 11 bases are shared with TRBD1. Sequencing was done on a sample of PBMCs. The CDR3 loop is CASSRKGGTGGDYEQYF. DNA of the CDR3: TGTGCCAGCAGCCGAAAGGGAGGGACAGGGGGGGATTACGAGCAGTACTTC.